Following are 8 T cell receptor beta chains from one sample sequenced in a study of cytomegalovirus exposure and HLA in healthy donors (dated by TCRdb to the late 2010s). The method behind the library was the immunoSEQ multiplex PCR assay. The source is immuneACCESS, and TCRdb retained only in-frame sequences with V and J called. Part of the clones is not carried over; for the studies checked, unresolved V genes explain less than half of this, and the remainder is unexplained. Within this sample are 250,000 to 400,000 clones, with about 85% of them counted one time only. The top ten clones comprise approximately 1.2% of the sample. Sequenced: PBMCs. All receptors derive from a woman aged 25 to 39 in good health and CMV-seropositive.

The chain has TRBV5-8 and TRBJ1-4; D is undetermined. CDR3 length equals 15 residues. Trimming cost V 3 bases and J 3 bases, with 12 bases left between them. Germline V lookup: CDR1 SGHTS, CDR2 YDEGEE. CDR3 amino acids: CASSSGSLANEKLFF. In nucleotides, the CDR3 is TGTGCCAGCAGCTCCGGATCCCTGGCTAATGAAAAACTGTTTTTT. The whole variable domain, filled in from reference TRBV5-8 and TRBJ1-4, reads EAGVTQSPTHLIKTRGQQATLRCSPISGHTSVYWYQQALGLGLQFLLWYDEGEERNRGNFPPRFSGRQFPNYSSELNVNALELEDSALYLCASSSGSLANEKLFFGSGTQLSVL.

With regard to this clone: The sample has other DNA sequences that encode this CDR3 too. This rearrangement joins TRBV9 to TRBJ1-5; D is ambiguous. The CDR3 has 15 residues. Trimming stripped 0 bases from V and 0 bases from J, with 7 bases between. Germline V lookup: CDR1 SGDLS, CDR2 YYNGEE. CDR3 nucleotide sequence: TGTGCCAGCAGCGTAGGAGGTAATAGCAATCAGCCCCAGCATTTT. This encodes CASSVGGNSNQPQHF.

The gene calls are TRBV15 and TRBJ1-4, with a possible D match to TRBD1 (6 bases). Germline V gene sequence: CDR1 LNHNV, CDR2 YYDKDF (reference sequence). V lost 1 base to trimming and J lost 0 bases, with 12 bases between them. The CDR3 runs 17 residues. CDR3 sequence reads: CATSRGTATSTNEKLFF. The CDR3, as DNA: TGTGCCACCAGCAGAGGGACAGCCACCTCAACTAATGAAAAACTGTTTTTT.

The chain employs TRBV28 and TRBJ1-2; D is unresolved. V shed 6 bases and J shed 4 bases, with 15 bases lying between them. Per the germline V gene, CDR1 is MDHEN and CDR2 is SYDVKM. The CDR3 consists of 14 residues. CDR3 bases: TGTGCCAGCAGCCCGGGAACGAGGAGCTATGGCTACACCTTC. As protein: CASSPGTRSYGYTF.

CDR3 sequence (DNA): TGCGCCAGCAGCCCTCTCTCCCCTAGCGGGGGCACAGATACGCAGTATTTT. Translation: CASSPLSPSGGTDTQYF. The chain joins TRBV4-3 to TRBJ2-3, with 9 bases that match TRBD2. J gave up 1 base and V 4 bases, and 9 bases lay outside the gene matches. CDR3 length equals 17 residues. The V gene's germline CDR1 is LGHNA and CDR2 YSLEER.

The V call is TRBV30, the J call TRBJ1-1; possibly TRBD1 for D (6 bases). Germline CDR1 and CDR2: GTSNPN and SVGIG (reference sequence). The CDR3 contains 13 residues. The ends were cut back, 0 bases at V and 4 bases at J, with 9 bases in the middle. CDR3 bases: TGTGCCTGGAGTGTAAACAGGGCCACTGAAGCTTTCTTT. Its translation: CAWSVNRATEAFF.

This chain connects TRBV4-1 to TRBJ2-1, with D unclear. Per the germline V gene, CDR1 is MGHRA and CDR2 is YSYEKL. The CDR3 runs 14 residues. V lost 0 bases and J 8 bases, leaving 11 bases between the germline ends. The CDR3 nucleotides are TGCGCCAGCAGCCAAGAGACCTCCGCGGATGAGCAGTTCTTC. This encodes CASSQETSADEQFF.

This rearrangement joins TRBV29-1 to TRBJ2-7; possibly TRBD1 for D (6 bases). V was shortened by 8 bases and J by 5 bases, with 16 bases between the two germline ends. Germline loops: CDR1 SQVTM, CDR2 ANQGSEA. The CDR3 runs to 12 residues. CDR3: CSSRGEGDEQYF. Written as DNA, the CDR3 is TGCAGCTCCCGAGGAGAGGGGGACGAGCAGTACTTC.